The present entry profiles one T cell receptor beta chain with its context. What it binds is unknown. A junction boundary mismatches the germline segment, possibly from a read error. This record comes from a study of metastatic and nonmetastatic thyroid tumors. CDR1 and CDR2 from the germline V gene are SGHAT and FQNNGV. The CDR3 runs 16 residues. Every patient was untreated before thyroid surgery. Via MiXCR, TCRdb re-called the PCR reads. The sample has around 23,000 clones, approximately 25% seen once. General observations from the study: Patients with malignant thyroid tumors reportedly had significantly higher TCR beta diversity than those with benign nodules, in blood and tumor.

The sequencing input was tumor tissue. This receptor was obtained from a female donor with papillary thyroid cancer or a benign thyroid nodule (not recorded which). Some clones in this sample may be carry-over from other donors' samples. This sequence joins TRBV11-2 and TRBJ2-3; TRBD2 matches 8 bases. The CDR3 DNA reads as TGTGCCAACAGCTTAGGGGGACTAGACAGCACAGATACGCAGTATTTT. As protein: CANSLGGLDSTDTQYF.